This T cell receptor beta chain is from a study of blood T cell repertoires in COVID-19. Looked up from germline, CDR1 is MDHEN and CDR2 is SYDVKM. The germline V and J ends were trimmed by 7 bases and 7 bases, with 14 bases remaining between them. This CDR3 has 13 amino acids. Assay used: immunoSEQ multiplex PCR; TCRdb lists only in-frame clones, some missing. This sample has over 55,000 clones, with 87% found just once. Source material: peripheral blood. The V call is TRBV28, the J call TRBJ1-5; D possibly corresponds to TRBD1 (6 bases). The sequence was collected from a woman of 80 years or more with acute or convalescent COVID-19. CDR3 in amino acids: CASIQGLWQPQHF. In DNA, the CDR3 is TGTGCCAGCATCCAGGGGTTGTGGCAGCCCCAGCATTTT.